One and the same sample provided the 29 T cell receptor beta chains below, sequenced in a study of T cells in Graves' hyperthyroidism and ophthalmopathy. What was amplified from RNA transcripts were TCR beta CDR3 regions. HTBI primers were used for first-round RT-PCR of the TCR CDR3. TCRdb used MiXCR to reprocess the multiplex PCR reads, holding one entry per CDR3 protein. The sample shows 300,000 to 450,000 distinct CDR3 sequences, 20% to 25% of them seen only once. Input material: blood. These receptors originate from a man aged 45-60 years with Graves' hyperthyroidism.

There are a few counts of this clonotype. The genes are TRBV5-6 and TRBJ2-5, with TRBD1 as a possible D gene (7 bases). The CDR3 consists of 14 residues. From germline, CDR1 is SGHDT and CDR2 YYEEEE. V was trimmed by 4 bases and J by 5 bases, leaving 15 bases between them. The CDR3 reads CASSAQGGGETQYF. DNA for the CDR3: TGTGCCAGCAGCGCGCAGGGGGGTGGGGAGACCCAGTACTTC.

This chain links TRBV28 with TRBJ2-7; unclear D gene. Germline-derived CDR1 and CDR2 are MDHEN and SYDVKM. Trimming took off 4 bases at V and 4 bases at J, with 20 bases between the two ends. The CDR3 totals 16 residues. DNA for the CDR3: TGTGCCAGCAGTTCCTCCCCCCCCAATAAAAGGTACGAGCAGTACTTC. It codes for CASSSSPPNKRYEQYF.

This clonotype has a count of ten or more. CDR3 amino acids: CASSHPLTSEQYF. For the CDR3, the DNA is TGTGCCAGCAGCCACCCTCTCACTAGCGAGCAGTACTTC. The chain is built from TRBV7-2 and TRBJ2-7, with D tentatively TRBD2 (5 bases). The germline V and J ends were trimmed by 5 bases and 6 bases, with 14 bases remaining between them. The CDR3 runs 13 residues. Germline values: CDR1 SGHTA, CDR2 FQGNSA.

The V and J genes are TRBV6-4 and TRBJ2-3, with D possibly matching TRBD1 (5 bases). V gave up 2 bases and J gave up 3 bases, with 12 bases separating them. This CDR3 spans 15 amino acids. The germline V gene encodes CDR1 MRHNA and CDR2 SNTAGT. The CDR3 coding sequence is TGTGCCAGCAGTGACAGGGGTTTAGGTACAGATACGCAGTATTTT. This sequence encodes CASSDRGLGTDTQYF.

Details on this clonotype: The junction and the germline gene differ at one end; a read error may be behind it. This chain connects TRBV27 to TRBJ2-1, with D perhaps matching TRBD2 (5 bases). The CDR3 is 14 amino acids. The germline V gene has CDR1 MNHEY and CDR2 SMNVEV (reference sequence). In nucleotides, the CDR3 is TGTGCCAGCAGTCTCGTGGACTCCCACAATGAGCAGTTCTTC. Protein product: CASSLVDSHNEQFF.

The chain uses TRBV5-4 and TRBJ2-1, with 8 bases matching TRBD2. The length of the CDR3 is 15 residues. CDR1 and CDR2 (germline): SGHNT, YYREEE (reference sequence). Trimming cost V 0 bases and J 6 bases; bases outside gene matches: 5. CDR3 nucleotide sequence: TGTGCCAGCAGCTTGGTAGGTAGCGGGGCCAATGAGCAGTTCTTC. It is translated as CASSLVGSGANEQFF.

This clonotype was found once. A clone one base away is much larger, so this may be a read error. The rearrangement links TRBV12-3 or TRBV12-4 to TRBJ2-1; TRBD2 matches 15 bases. The CDR3 sequence is 19 residues long. CDR3 protein: CASRFTGTSGRRPYSEQFF. The DNA of the CDR3 is TGTGCCAGCAGGTTCACCGGGACTAGCGGGAGGCGACCCTACAGTGAGCAGTTCTTC.

This clonotype was observed a handful of times. The rearrangement joins TRBV5-1 to TRBJ1-2; D possibly corresponds to TRBD1 (6 bases). Trimming stripped 2 bases from V and 7 bases from J, with 12 bases between. Germline V lookup: CDR1 SGHRS, CDR2 YFSETQ. The CDR3 runs to 13 residues. CDR3 region: CASSLAGARGYTF. The CDR3 nucleotides are TGCGCCAGCAGCTTAGCGGGGGCGCGTGGCTACACCTTC.

This clonotype was observed a handful of times. V is TRBV5-1 and J is TRBJ2-5, with 8 bases fitting TRBD2. This CDR3 has 15 residues. The germline V gene encodes CDR1 SGHRS and CDR2 YFSETQ. V shed 2 bases and J 3 bases; nucleotides not matched to a gene: 6. The CDR3 protein is CASSLTGTREETQYF. CDR3 in DNA: TGCGCCAGCAGCTTAACCGGGACTAGAGAAGAGACCCAGTACTTC.

This clonotype has just one count. CDR3 DNA: TGTGCCAGCAGTTACTGGGGCGGTCTCCAAGAGACCCAGTACTTC. It yields the protein CASSYWGGLQETQYF. The V gene is TRBV6-2 or TRBV6-3, the J gene TRBJ2-5, with D perhaps TRBD1 (5 bases). This CDR3 spans 15 amino acids. V lost 1 base to trimming and J lost 1 base, with 10 bases between them. Germline values: CDR1 MNHEY, CDR2 SVGEGT.

There are a few counts of this clonotype. The V call is TRBV3-1, the J call TRBJ2-7; 8 bases map to TRBD2. The CDR3 length is 15 residues. V was clipped by 4 bases and J by 6 bases; unmatched bases: 11. Per the germline V gene, CDR1 is LGHDT and CDR2 is YNNKEL (reference sequence). CDR3 region: CASSPRSASGFEQYF. Here the CDR3 DNA reads TGTGCCAGCAGCCCACGGAGTGCTAGCGGGTTCGAGCAGTACTTC.

The CDR3 protein is CASSYKRPATEAFF. In DNA, the CDR3 is TGTGCCAGCAGTTACAAGAGGCCGGCCACTGAAGCTTTCTTT. The gene calls are TRBV6-5 and TRBJ1-1, with D uncertain. Germline CDR1 reads MNHEY; CDR2 reads SVGAGI. The CDR3 extends over 14 amino acids. Trimming took 2 bases from V and 4 from J, leaving 11 bases between them.

This clonotype appeared a few times. The rearrangement joins TRBV12-3 or TRBV12-4 to TRBJ2-1; tentative D call: TRBD2 (11 bases). The CDR3 sequence is 20 residues long. With 4 bases removed from V and 3 bases from J, the gap between germline ends came to 28 bases. CDR3 protein: CASSSWTGGTSGWDYNEQFF. CDR3 nucleotide sequence: TGTGCCAGCAGTTCCTGGACAGGGGGGACTAGCGGATGGGACTACAATGAGCAGTTCTTC.

This clonotype was seen more than once but under ten times. The rearrangement uses TRBV11-2 and TRBJ1-5; D unclear. CDR3 size: 14 residues. Germline assignment: CDR1 SGHAT and CDR2 FQNNGV. Trimming removed 0 bases at V and 2 bases at J, with 5 bases between. The CDR3 DNA follows: TGTGCCAGCAGCTTAGAGAGGGGCAATCAGCCCCAGCATTTT. Amino acid sequence: CASSLERGNQPQHF.

The CDR3 sequence: CASSRDRQIYNEQFF. DNA of the CDR3: TGTGCCAGCAGTCGGGACAGACAGATATACAATGAGCAGTTCTTC. The chain couples TRBV27 to TRBJ2-1; TRBD1 matches at 7 bases. Germline assignment: CDR1 MNHEY and CDR2 SMNVEV (reference sequence). V shed 5 bases, J shed 4 bases, and the junction held 8 bases outside the gene matches. The CDR3 loop spans 15 amino acids.

CDR3 region: CASSSPGQGGPYEQYF. As DNA, the CDR3 is TGTGCCAGCAGCTCACCCGGACAGGGGGGTCCCTACGAGCAGTACTTC. The chain couples TRBV13 to TRBJ2-7; 10 nucleotides agree with TRBD1. The CDR3 consists of 16 residues. Germline CDR1 is PRHDT and CDR2 is FYEKMQ (reference sequence). J lost 2 bases, V lost 4 bases, and 8 bases had no gene match.

The table lists this clonotype with many counts. The J gene is TRBJ2-3, the V gene TRBV12-3 or TRBV12-4; 8 positions match TRBD2. There are 17 residues in the CDR3. The J segment lost 3 bases and the V segment lost 7 bases, leaving 15 bases of the junction unmatched. Written as DNA, the CDR3 is TGTGCCAGCACCCCTGGACTTGGCAGCGGGGGTACAGATACGCAGTATTTT. Protein: CASTPGLGSGGTDTQYF.

The chain couples TRBV20-1 to TRBJ2-2; 9 positions agree with TRBD2. J was trimmed by 7 bases and V by 2 bases; bases with no gene match: 5. This CDR3 has 14 residues. Germline assignment: CDR1 DFQATT and CDR2 SNEGSKA (reference sequence). CDR3 DNA sequence: TGCAGTGCTAGACATAGCGGGAGTCGCGGGGAGCTGTTTTTT. It codes for CSARHSGSRGELFF.

There are a few counts of this clonotype. V usage is TRBV28 and J usage is TRBJ2-4; TRBD1 is a possible D gene (6 bases). Germline V gene lookup returns CDR1 MDHEN and CDR2 SYDVKM. V lost 6 bases, J lost 0 bases, and 15 bases lay in between. The CDR3 sequence is 16 residues long. Written as DNA, the CDR3 is TGTGCCAGCAGGCCCGGGACAAAGCTAGCCAAAAACATTCAGTACTTC. Its protein is CASRPGTKLAKNIQYF.

V is TRBV7-8 and J is TRBJ2-6; TRBD1 matches at 12 bases. With 5 bases clipped from V and 2 bases from J, the junction kept 13 bases outside the gene matches. This CDR3 is built from 20 residues. CDR1 and CDR2 (germline): SGHVS, FQNEAQ. CDR3 sequence reads: CASSPRGTGGGRAGANVLTF. The CDR3 nucleotides are TGTGCCAGCAGCCCTAGGGGGACAGGGGGCGGAAGGGCTGGGGCCAACGTCCTGACTTTC.

This clonotype has more than one count but fewer than ten. This chain links TRBV11-1 with TRBJ1-2, with D maybe TRBD1 (6 bases). V lost 5 bases and J lost 2, with 15 bases in between. The CDR3 runs to 15 residues. Germline lookup yields CDR1 SGHAT and CDR2 FQDESV (reference sequence). The CDR3 DNA reads TGTGCCAGCAGCCCGGAAGGGGGGGCAAACTATGGCTACACCTTC. Translating gives CASSPEGGANYGYTF.

Details on this clonotype: Relative to the germline gene, one junction end is altered; a read error may explain this. The chain joins TRBV29-1 to TRBJ2-2, with D perhaps matching TRBD1 (7 bases). The CDR3 has 13 residues. Germline-derived CDR1 and CDR2 are SQVTM and ANQGSEA. CDR3 amino acids: CSGRQGGTRELFF. CDR3 nucleotides: TGCAGCGGCCGACAGGGAGGCACCAGGGAGCTGTTTTTT.

This clonotype was counted between two and nine times. The genes are TRBV7-2 and TRBJ2-7, with D possibly matching TRBD2 (6 bases). The CDR3 runs to 15 residues. Germline V CDR1 and CDR2: SGHTA, FQGNSA. Trimming took 4 bases from V and 5 from J, leaving 18 bases between them. CDR3 DNA sequence: TGTGCCAGCAGCTCCCCCGGGGGACCCCCTCACGAGCAGTACTTC. This translates into CASSSPGGPPHEQYF.

This clonotype showed up just a few times. V and J are TRBV5-1 and TRBJ1-1; the D gene is possibly TRBD1 (6 bases). V lost 7 bases and J 4 bases, leaving 17 bases between the germline ends. The CDR3 has 14 amino acids. Germline CDR1 SGHRS, CDR2 YFSETQ. The CDR3 DNA sequence: TGCGCCAGCGGACTGGGGGGCGATGGCACTGAAGCTTTCTTT. Residues: CASGLGGDGTEAFF.

This clonotype was recorded a few times. This rearrangement joins TRBV6-1 to TRBJ1-5; D is uncertain. Germline V lookup: CDR1 MNHNS, CDR2 SASEGT. This CDR3 has 13 amino acids. The ends were cut back, 0 bases at V and 3 bases at J, with 3 bases in the middle. The CDR3 loop reads CASSEAHNQPQHF. DNA of the CDR3: TGTGCCAGCAGTGAAGCCCACAATCAGCCCCAGCATTTT.

In its sample, this clonotype was seen a few times. This CDR3 reads CASTPGQGRREQFF. In nucleotides, the CDR3 is TGTGCCAGCACCCCGGGACAGGGGAGAAGGGAGCAGTTCTTC. The rearrangement uses TRBV27 and TRBJ2-1; 10 bases are a match to TRBD1. This CDR3 spans 14 amino acids. Germline V CDR1 and CDR2: MNHEY, SMNVEV (reference sequence). With 7 bases clipped from V and 10 bases from J, the junction kept 10 bases outside the gene matches.

The chain recombines TRBV7-2 with TRBJ2-3; perhaps TRBD2 as D (5 bases). With 5 bases removed from V and 3 bases from J, the gap between germline ends came to 15 bases. The CDR3 has 15 amino acids. The germline V gene has CDR1 SGHTA and CDR2 FQGNSA. The chain's CDR3 is CASSQLGSGTDTQYF. DNA of the CDR3: TGTGCCAGCAGCCAATTAGGGTCGGGGACAGATACGCAGTATTTT.

Turning to this clonotype: This clone may be a read error of a much larger clone one base away. The chain links TRBV20-1 to TRBJ2-5; possible D gene TRBD2, 6 bases. The germline V gene has CDR1 DFQATT and CDR2 SNEGSKA (reference sequence). The CDR3 sequence is 14 residues long. The CDR3 is CSARRRGGQETQHF. The DNA of the CDR3 is TGCAGTGCTAGACGTCGGGGAGGTCAAGAGACCCAGCACTTC.

This sequence joins TRBV11-2 and TRBJ1-6; a weak D match, TRBD1 (5 bases). Trimming took off 5 bases at V and 8 bases at J, with 10 bases between the two ends. The CDR3 totals 13 residues. Per germline, CDR1 SGHAT and CDR2 FQNNGV. This CDR3 reads CASSRGRDSPLHF. The CDR3 DNA follows: TGTGCCAGCAGCAGGGGTCGTGATTCACCCCTCCACTTT.